The 20 T cell receptor beta chains given below trace back to one sample, sequenced in a study of T cells in Graves' hyperthyroidism and ophthalmopathy (dated 2019 in TCRdb). Library prep was done by multiplex PCR. This sample was sequenced with an Illumina HiSeq 2000. The TCR beta CDR3 regions were amplified from RNA transcripts. The TCR CDR3 was subjected to a first round of RT-PCR using the HTBI primer set and the Qiagen OneStep RT-PCR kit. Using fastp trimming at Q25 and MiXCR clonotype assembly, TCRdb reanalyzed the public sequencing data and kept in-frame beta chains. Each entry is one CDR3 protein sequence, shown with its most common DNA and genes. The sample yields approximately 600,000 distinct CDR3 sequences; around 20% were counted once. The ten largest clones capture around a third of the sample. Sequencing was done on a sample of blood. The receptor source for this set is a man under 40 with Graves' ophthalmopathy.

This chain links TRBV20-1 with TRBJ2-7; TRBD1 matches at 9 bases. After removal of 1 base from V and 4 bases from J, the junction contained 5 bases not matched to a gene. CDR1 DFQATT and CDR2 SNEGSKA come from the germline V gene (reference sequence). The CDR3 runs 14 residues. The CDR3 reads CSARVWDREYEQYF. Written as DNA, the CDR3 is TGCAGTGCTAGAGTATGGGACAGGGAATACGAGCAGTACTTC.

This chain uses TRBV20-1 with TRBJ1-1; D gene unclear. Germline loops: CDR1 DFQATT, CDR2 SNEGSKA (reference sequence). This CDR3 is 12 amino acids long. The V and J ends lost 5 bases and 3 bases respectively, with 10 bases between them. Here the CDR3 DNA reads TGCAGTGCTCTCGGCCGGGACACTGAAGCTTTCTTT. It codes for CSALGRDTEAFF.

This clonotype was seen more than once but under ten times. The chain employs TRBV3-1 and TRBJ1-1, with TRBD1 matching over 7 bases. Germline CDR1 is LGHDT and CDR2 is YNNKEL (reference sequence). CDR3 length: 15 amino acids. The V and J ends lost 0 bases and 5 bases, in that order; junction bases with no gene match: 6. The CDR3 sequence is CASSQDPVTGTEAFF. In DNA, the CDR3 is TGTGCCAGCAGCCAAGACCCCGTGACAGGGACTGAAGCTTTCTTT.

The chain carries TRBV20-1 and TRBJ2-7; D remains ambiguous. The CDR3 contains 15 residues. Between the trimmed V and J ends, which lost 0 bases and 0 bases, there was a span of 12 bases. CDR1 and CDR2 (germline): DFQATT, SNEGSKA (reference sequence). The CDR3 protein is CSARDRAVISYEQYF. The CDR3, as DNA: TGCAGTGCTAGAGATCGGGCAGTTATCTCCTACGAGCAGTACTTC.

This clonotype was observed at least ten times. The chain employs TRBV11-1 and TRBJ1-1, with D hard to call. The length of the CDR3 is 11 residues. Between the trimmed V and J ends, which lost 5 bases and 7 bases, there was a span of 8 bases. Germline assignment: CDR1 SGHAT and CDR2 FQDESV (reference sequence). The CDR3 sequence is CASSPASEAFF. The CDR3 DNA follows: TGTGCCAGCAGCCCCGCCAGTGAAGCTTTCTTT.

The J gene is TRBJ2-1, the V gene TRBV7-3; D unresolved. The germline V gene encodes CDR1 SGHTA and CDR2 FQGTGA. The CDR3 totals 11 residues. With 8 bases removed from V and 5 bases from J, the gap between germline ends came to 7 bases. The CDR3 DNA sequence: TGTGCCAGCGGGGAAAACAATGAGCAGTTCTTC. Translated: CASGENNEQFF.

This clonotype has ten or more counts. The genes are TRBV20-1 and TRBJ2-3, with 10 bases identical to TRBD2. V gave up 6 bases and J gave up 0 bases; unmatched junction bases: 6. The CDR3 covers 15 residues. CDR1 is DFQATT and CDR2 is SNEGSKA in the germline V gene (reference sequence). Written as DNA, the CDR3 is TGCAGTGCCCTCGGGACTAGCGATAGCACAGATACGCAGTATTTT. Encoded protein: CSALGTSDSTDTQYF.

In its sample, this clonotype was seen many times. V gene TRBV5-1 combines with J gene TRBJ1-6; 8 nucleotides line up with TRBD1. The CDR3 length is 15 residues. The germline V gene encodes CDR1 SGHRS and CDR2 YFSETQ. Trimming removed 4 bases from V and 5 bases from J; junction bases left unmatched: 5. The CDR3 is CASSRRQGNNSPLHF. The CDR3 nucleotides are TGCGCCAGCAGCCGAAGACAGGGGAATAATTCACCCCTCCACTTT.

The chain carries TRBV6-5 and TRBJ1-5, with D possibly matching TRBD1 (5 bases). Trimming took off 0 bases at V and 3 bases at J, with 15 bases between the two ends. The CDR3 has 17 amino acids. The germline gives CDR1 MNHEY, CDR2 SVGAGI. The CDR3 sequence: CASSYSYRDRYNQPQHF. As DNA, the CDR3 is TGTGCCAGCAGTTACTCCTACCGGGACCGGTACAATCAGCCCCAGCATTTT.

In regard to this clonotype: One junction end disagrees with the germline gene, perhaps due to a read error. The chain is built from TRBV7-9 and TRBJ2-3; the match to TRBD1 covers 9 bases. Looked up from germline, CDR1 is SEHNR and CDR2 is FQNEAQ (reference sequence). The CDR3 runs 15 residues. In nucleotides, the CDR3 is TGTGCCGGCAGCAAGACAGGGGGATCCACAGATACGCAGTATTTT. This encodes CAGSKTGGSTDTQYF. Drawing the rest from reference TRBV7-9 and TRBJ2-3, the complete variable domain is DTGVSQNPRHKITKRGQNVTFRCDPISEHNRLYWYRQTLGQGPEFLTYFQNEAQLEKSRLLSDRFSAERPKGSFSTLEIQRTEQGDSAMYLCAGSKTGGSTDTQYFGPGTRLTVL.

This clonotype was seen a handful of times. V is TRBV20-1 and J is TRBJ2-1, with D possibly being TRBD2 (5 bases). Germline assignment: CDR1 DFQATT and CDR2 SNEGSKA (reference sequence). There are 13 residues in the CDR3. Trimming removed 3 bases from V and 9 bases from J, with 15 bases in between. The DNA for the CDR3 is TGCAGTGCTAGGGTGCCTGGAGGCCCTGAGCAGTTCTTC. It translates to CSARVPGGPEQFF.

This sequence joins TRBV4-1 and TRBJ1-4, with D possibly being TRBD1 (6 bases). Trimming removed 4 bases from V and 7 bases from J, with 16 bases in between. Germline-derived CDR1 and CDR2 are MGHRA and YSYEKL. This CDR3 has 15 residues. CDR3 residues: CASSPETGWGEKLFF. As DNA, the CDR3 is TGCGCCAGCAGCCCAGAGACAGGTTGGGGTGAAAAACTGTTTTTT.

CDR3 in amino acids: CSAGDSTTYEQYF. CDR3 DNA: TGCAGTGCTGGGGACAGTACGACCTACGAGCAGTACTTC. V gene TRBV20-1 combines with J gene TRBJ2-7, with 7 positions matching TRBD1. The CDR3 has 13 residues. Germline-derived CDR1 and CDR2 are DFQATT and SNEGSKA (reference sequence). The V and J ends lost 5 bases and 2 bases, in that order; junction bases with no gene match: 6.

This clonotype appeared many times. The rearrangement links TRBV6-2 or TRBV6-3 to TRBJ2-1; 10 bases align to TRBD1. CDR3 length equals 18 residues. Losses at the gene ends were 0 bases for V and 8 bases for J; bases not matched to a gene: 13. Germline-derived CDR1 and CDR2 are MNHEY and SVGEGT. The CDR3 DNA sequence: TGTGCCAGCAGTTACTCCCCCCTGACAGGGGGCTCGAGGGATGAGCAGTTCTTC. Encoded protein: CASSYSPLTGGSRDEQFF.

J is TRBJ2-3 and V is TRBV11-2; D may be TRBD2 (5 bases). CDR1 and CDR2 from the germline V gene are SGHAT and FQNNGV. Trimming shortened V by 7 bases and J by 2 bases, and 13 bases separated the two germline ends. This CDR3 comprises 14 residues. The CDR3 DNA is TGTGCCAGCACCGCTAAAGCGGACACAGATACGCAGTATTTT. This encodes CASTAKADTDTQYF.

The gene calls are TRBV20-1 and TRBJ2-3, with 7 bases aligning to TRBD2. This CDR3 is 15 amino acids long. Per the germline V gene, CDR1 is DFQATT and CDR2 is SNEGSKA (reference sequence). V gave up 4 bases and J gave up 1 base; unmatched junction bases: 8. The CDR3 region has the DNA TGCAGTGCTATCATCCAGCGGGGCGGCACAGATACGCAGTATTTT. Protein: CSAIIQRGGTDTQYF.

This chain joins TRBV20-1 and TRBJ2-5, with 11 bases fitting TRBD2. Trimming at V came to 4 bases and at J to 5 bases, leaving 12 bases not matched to a gene. The CDR3 runs 16 residues. Germline CDR1 DFQATT, CDR2 SNEGSKA (reference sequence). The CDR3 loop is CSATILLAGEDETQYF. As DNA, the CDR3 is TGCAGTGCTACCATTTTACTAGCGGGAGAGGATGAGACCCAGTACTTC.

This clonotype was counted many times. V gene TRBV2 combines with J gene TRBJ2-6, with 8 bases that match TRBD1. After removal of 5 bases from V and 0 bases from J, the junction contained 3 bases not matched to a gene. Germline assignment: CDR1 SNHLY and CDR2 FYNNEI. This CDR3 is built from 16 residues. CDR3 protein: CASSPDRASGANVLTF. CDR3 sequence (DNA): TGTGCCAGCAGTCCGGACAGGGCCTCTGGGGCCAACGTCCTGACTTTC.

This clonotype was counted many times. The J gene is TRBJ2-1, the V gene TRBV11-1, with TRBD2 matching 9 bases. The V segment lost 5 bases and the J segment 2 bases; nucleotides outside the gene matches: 7. Per the germline V gene, CDR1 is SGHAT and CDR2 is FQDESV (reference sequence). The CDR3 is made up of 16 amino acids. The CDR3 bases are TGTGCCAGCAGCCGAGAAGCGGGAGGCGCCTACAATGAGCAGTTCTTC. Encoded protein: CASSREAGGAYNEQFF.

This clonotype has at least ten counts. The CDR3 is CASSLDRIGYTF. In DNA form, the CDR3 reads TGTGCCAGCAGCCTGGACAGAATTGGCTACACCTTC. This chain uses TRBV11-2 with TRBJ1-2; D possibly corresponds to TRBD1 (6 bases). CDR3 size: 12 residues. Between the trimmed V and J ends, which lost 5 bases and 7 bases, there was a span of 11 bases. Looked up from germline, CDR1 is SGHAT and CDR2 is FQNNGV. The whole variable domain, remainder taken from reference TRBV11-2 and TRBJ1-2, is EAGVAQSPRYKIIEKRQSVAFWCNPISGHATLYWYQQILGQGPKLLIQFQNNGVVDDSQLPKDRFSAERLKGVDSTLKIQPAKLEDSAVYLCASSLDRIGYTFGSGTRLTVV.